One and the same sample provided the 14 T cell receptor beta chains below, sequenced in a study of cytomegalovirus exposure and HLA in healthy donors. PCR amplification relied on 60 Vbeta primers (plus 13 Jbeta primers). The method was immunoSEQ multiplex PCR; TCRdb's version includes in-frame clones alone and lacks a portion of them. Found here are about 62,000 clones, just under 80% of them singletons; the top ten hold 9% to 10%. The sequenced material came from PBMCs. These receptors originate from a man between 40 and 49 years old in good health and CMV-seronegative.

In this sample, this clone turned up a few times. The CDR3 sequence is CASRVLGRDNQPQHF. CDR3 coding DNA: TGTGCCAGCAGGGTCCTGGGGCGGGACAATCAGCCCCAGCATTTT. This rearrangement joins TRBV6-1 to TRBJ1-5, with a possible D match to TRBD1 (5 bases). CDR3 length: 15 residues. CDR1 is MNHNS and CDR2 is SASEGT in the germline V gene. Trimming took 6 bases from V and 3 from J, leaving 15 bases between them.

V usage is TRBV5-4 and J usage is TRBJ2-5; 14 positions agree with TRBD2. V trimming: 4 bases; J trimming: 1 base; junction bases outside the gene matches: 6. Germline V gives CDR1 SGHNT, CDR2 YYREEE (reference sequence). The CDR3 is 17 amino acids. The CDR3 DNA sequence: TGTGCCAGCAGCGGAGGACTAGCGGGAGGCCCCCAAGAGACCCAGTACTTC. Translating gives CASSGGLAGGPQETQYF.

This clone was observed a handful of times. The V gene is TRBV18, the J gene TRBJ1-1; maybe TRBD1 (5 bases). This CDR3 is 15 amino acids long. Germline V gene lookup returns CDR1 KGHSH and CDR2 LQKENI. Trimming took 3 bases from V and 1 from J, leaving 12 bases between them. CDR3: CASSPARVANTEAFF. In DNA, the CDR3 is TGTGCCAGCTCACCGGCCAGGGTGGCGAACACTGAAGCTTTCTTT. The full variable domain, in which reference TRBV18 and TRBJ1-1 provide the parts outside the CDR3, is NAGVMQNPRHLVRRRGQEARLRCSPMKGHSHVYWYRQLPEEGLKFMVYLQKENIIDESGMPKERFSAEFPKEGPSILRIQQVVRGDSAAYFCASSPARVANTEAFFGQGTRLTVV.

The J gene is TRBJ2-7, the V gene TRBV6-4; D is possibly TRBD2 (5 bases). CDR1 and CDR2 (germline): MRHNA, SNTAGT. The CDR3 has 15 amino acids. V dropped 0 bases and J dropped 1 base, with 10 bases sitting between them. CDR3 in amino acids: CASSDSKAASYEQYF. CDR3 DNA sequence: TGTGCCAGCAGTGACTCGAAAGCGGCGTCCTACGAGCAGTACTTC.

The chain couples TRBV18 to TRBJ1-4, with 8 bases that match TRBD1. The V and J ends lost 5 bases and 8 bases, in that order; junction bases with no gene match: 19. This CDR3 is 18 amino acids long. Germline CDR1 and CDR2: KGHSH and LQKENI. The DNA of the CDR3 is TGTGCCAGCTCAGCCCCGACAGGGGTGCTAGAGAGTGGAGAAAAACTGTTTTTT. Translation gives CASSAPTGVLESGEKLFF. Based on the CDR3 plus reference TRBV18 and TRBJ1-4, the full variable domain is NAGVMQNPRHLVRRRGQEARLRCSPMKGHSHVYWYRQLPEEGLKFMVYLQKENIIDESGMPKERFSAEFPKEGPSILRIQQVVRGDSAAYFCASSAPTGVLESGEKLFFGSGTQLSVL.

The chain combines TRBV28 with TRBJ1-1; TRBD1 matches at 7 bases. This CDR3 spans 14 amino acids. Germline loops: CDR1 MDHEN, CDR2 SYDVKM. V gave up 7 bases and J gave up 6 bases; unmatched junction bases: 11. DNA of the CDR3: TGTGCCAGCACCCAGAAGGGGGCGCAGGCTGAAGCTTTCTTT. This encodes CASTQKGAQAEAFF.

The chain uses TRBV28 and TRBJ1-6; D is undetermined. Germline V gives CDR1 MDHEN, CDR2 SYDVKM. This CDR3 has 11 amino acids. Trimming cost V 7 bases and J 7 bases, with 5 bases left between them. CDR3 sequence: CASTMNSPLHF. CDR3 sequence (DNA): TGTGCCAGCACTATGAATTCACCCCTCCACTTT.

The genes are TRBV7-9 and TRBJ2-3; D remains unclear. Germline CDR1 and CDR2: SEHNR and FQNEAQ (reference sequence). CDR3 length equals 13 residues. The CDR3 nucleotides read TGTTCCGCACAACGCGCGGTGGCAGATACGCAGTATTTT. It translates to CSAQRAVADTQYF.

This clone is termed medium-sized. The rearrangement joins TRBV27 to TRBJ1-4, with 8 bases matching TRBD1. The CDR3 runs to 19 residues. V gave up 5 bases and J gave up 7 bases; unmatched junction bases: 21. Germline V gene lookup returns CDR1 MNHEY and CDR2 SMNVEV (reference sequence). CDR3 coding DNA: TGTGCCAGCAGTCCGCGGGGAACCTTCACAGGGGGAAGGGGTGAAAAACTGTTTTTT. Translated, it gives CASSPRGTFTGGRGEKLFF.

The chain couples TRBV5-1 to TRBJ2-1; 7 bases match TRBD2. The CDR3 extends over 15 amino acids. Looked up from germline, CDR1 is SGHRS and CDR2 is YFSETQ. J gave up 2 bases and V 1 base, and 3 bases lay outside the gene matches. The DNA for the CDR3 is TGCGCCAGCAGCTTGTTCCGGGGGGCCTACAATGAGCAGTTCTTC. This codes for CASSLFRGAYNEQFF. Together with reference TRBV5-1 and TRBJ2-1, the CDR3 gives the full variable domain: KAGVTQTPRYLIKTRGQQVTLSCSPISGHRSVSWYQQTPGQGLQFLFEYFSETQRNKGNFPGRFSGRQFSNSRSEMNVSTLELGDSALYLCASSLFRGAYNEQFFGPGTRLTVL.

The chain has TRBV7-3 and TRBJ2-7; no firm D call. V was clipped by 0 bases and J by 6 bases, with 9 bases between them. The CDR3 runs to 13 residues. The germline CDR1 and CDR2 sequences are SGHTA and FQGTGA. The CDR3: CASSLTKPSEQYF. CDR3 bases: TGTGCCAGCAGCTTAACCAAACCTAGCGAGCAGTACTTC.

The chain uses TRBV6-5 and TRBJ2-7, with TRBD2 matching 12 bases. The V gene end was trimmed by 6 bases and the J gene end by 3 bases; junction bases not matched to a gene: 6. Germline lookup yields CDR1 MNHEY and CDR2 SVGAGI. CDR3 length: 15 residues. As DNA, the CDR3 is TGTGCCAGCAGCGGGGGACTAGCGGGTCTCTACGAGCAGTACTTC. Amino acids: CASSGGLAGLYEQYF.

The gene calls are TRBV25-1 and TRBJ1-4; the D gene is possibly TRBD1 (6 bases). V lost 4 bases and J 7 bases, leaving 19 bases between the germline ends. Germline V lookup: CDR1 MGHDK, CDR2 SYGVNS. The CDR3 extends over 16 amino acids. This CDR3 reads CASSGRGTVQGEKLFF. The CDR3 DNA reads as TGTGCCAGCAGTGGAAGGGGGACGGTGCAGGGTGAAAAACTGTTTTTT.

V is TRBV6-5 and J is TRBJ1-2; D not resolved. The CDR3 is 15 residues long. Germline V CDR1 and CDR2: MNHEY, SVGAGI. V was trimmed by 0 bases and J by 3 bases, leaving 11 bases between them. The CDR3 here is CASSYSGGRYYGYTF. CDR3 nucleotides: TGTGCCAGCAGTTACTCGGGAGGGAGGTACTATGGCTACACCTTC.